This entry is about one T cell receptor (beta chain). Source study methods: Estimates of nucleated cell counts were drawn from the amplification of reference gene primers. Libraries were prepared by immunoSEQ multiplex PCR; TCRdb keeps only in-frame clonotypes and omits some of them. That table furnishes V, J and clone size, whereas the DNA furnished D and trimming. The sample gives roughly 120,000 clones, nearly 85% of which show up once; 5.5% to 8.5% is in the top ten. This sample stems from a study of blood T cell repertoires in COVID-19. About the study: Samples came from the United States, Italy and Spain, spanning acute and convalescent COVID-19. PBMCs, B-cell-depleted T cells, or T cells provided the cDNA or gDNA that made up the material.

Germline lookup yields CDR1 ENHRY and CDR2 SYGVKD. CDR3 length equals 16 residues. V was clipped by 0 bases and J by 1 base; unmatched bases: 3. This clonotype was sampled from a woman in her forties or fifties with acute or convalescent COVID-19. Specimen: peripheral blood. J is TRBJ1-5 and V is TRBV10-3; TRBD1 matches at 7 bases. The DNA of the CDR3 is TGTGCCATCAGTGAGTCCAGGGGGTTGAGCAATCAGCCCCAGCATTTT. Translating gives CAISESRGLSNQPQHF.